The entry that follows covers one T cell receptor (beta chain) sequence. This record belongs to a study of Ad26.COV2.S vaccination and SARS-CoV-2 variants. About the study: Donor participated within the Ad26.COV2.S arm of the COV1001 trial.

Treatment here: roughly 20 received Ad26.COV2.S at low or high dose, single or two shots; about 5 received placebo; per-sample allocation not given. Sampling happened 63 days after the first vaccine or placebo injection. Clones were read by immunoSEQ multiplex PCR, and TCRdb kept only the in-frame ones, dropping some. The data contain a few hundred thousand clones, about nine tenths of them singletons. This specimen consisted of peripheral blood, obtained in a trial of Ad26.COV2.S vaccine versus placebo. This clonotype was sampled from a person between 18 and 65 years old who received the Ad26.COV2.S COVID-19 vaccine or a placebo.

DNA for the CDR3: TGCAGCGCCACGGGGGGCTCTAACTATGGCTACACCTTC. Its translation: CSATGGSNYGYTF. This chain links TRBV29-1 with TRBJ1-2; a possible D gene is TRBD1 (6 bases). CDR1 SQVTM and CDR2 ANQGSEA come from the germline V gene. V lost 7 bases to trimming and J lost 0 bases, with 12 bases between them. CDR3 length: 13 residues.